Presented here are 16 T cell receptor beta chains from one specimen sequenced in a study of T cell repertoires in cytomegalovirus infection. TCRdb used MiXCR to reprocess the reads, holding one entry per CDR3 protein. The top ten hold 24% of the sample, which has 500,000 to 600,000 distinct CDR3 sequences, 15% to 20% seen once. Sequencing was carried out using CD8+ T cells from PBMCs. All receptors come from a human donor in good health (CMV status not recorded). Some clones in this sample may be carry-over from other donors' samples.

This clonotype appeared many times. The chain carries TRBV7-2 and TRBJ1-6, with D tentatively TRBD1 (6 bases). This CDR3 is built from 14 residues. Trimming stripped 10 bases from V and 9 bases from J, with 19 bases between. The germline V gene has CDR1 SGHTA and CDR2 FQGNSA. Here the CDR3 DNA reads TGTGCCACCCTCGGAGGGGGTTTGGGTTCACCCCTCCACTTT. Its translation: CATLGGGLGSPLHF.

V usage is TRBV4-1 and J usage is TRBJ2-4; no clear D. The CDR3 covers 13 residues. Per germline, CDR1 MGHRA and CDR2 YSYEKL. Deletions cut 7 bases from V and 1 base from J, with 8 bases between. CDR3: CASTPPAKNIQYF. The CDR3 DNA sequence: TGCGCCAGCACCCCACCCGCCAAAAACATTCAGTACTTC.

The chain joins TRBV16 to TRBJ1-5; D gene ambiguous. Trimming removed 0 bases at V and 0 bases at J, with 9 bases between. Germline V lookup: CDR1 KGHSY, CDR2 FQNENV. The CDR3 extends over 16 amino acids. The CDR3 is CASSQSKGVSNQPQHF. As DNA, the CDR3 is TGTGCCAGCAGCCAATCTAAAGGAGTTAGCAATCAGCCCCAGCATTTT.

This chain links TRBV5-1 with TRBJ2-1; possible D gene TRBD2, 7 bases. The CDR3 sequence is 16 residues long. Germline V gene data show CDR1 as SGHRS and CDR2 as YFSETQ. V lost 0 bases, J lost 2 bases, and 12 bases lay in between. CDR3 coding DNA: TGCGCCAGCAGCTTGGCCGCCGGGGGGCCCTACAATGAGCAGTTCTTC. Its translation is CASSLAAGGPYNEQFF.

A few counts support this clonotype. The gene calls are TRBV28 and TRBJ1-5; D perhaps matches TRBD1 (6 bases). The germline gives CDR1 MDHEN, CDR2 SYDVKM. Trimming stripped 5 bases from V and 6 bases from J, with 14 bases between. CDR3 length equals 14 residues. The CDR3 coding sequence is TGTGCCAGCAGTCGACTCAGGGGATCTCAGCCCCAGCATTTT. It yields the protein CASSRLRGSQPQHF.

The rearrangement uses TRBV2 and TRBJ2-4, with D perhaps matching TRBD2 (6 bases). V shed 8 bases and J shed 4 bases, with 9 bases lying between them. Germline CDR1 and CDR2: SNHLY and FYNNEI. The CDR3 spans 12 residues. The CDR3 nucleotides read TGTGCCAGCCTGGGGGGAAAAAACATTCAGTACTTC. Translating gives CASLGGKNIQYF.

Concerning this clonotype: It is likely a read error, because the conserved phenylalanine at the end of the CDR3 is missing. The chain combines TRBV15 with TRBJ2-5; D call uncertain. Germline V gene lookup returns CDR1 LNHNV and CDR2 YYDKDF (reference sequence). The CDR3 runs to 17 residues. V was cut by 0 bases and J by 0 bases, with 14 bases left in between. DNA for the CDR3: TGTGCCACCAGCAGAGATCCGCAGGACCGGTACCAAGAGACCCAGTACTTA. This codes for CATSRDPQDRYQETQYL.

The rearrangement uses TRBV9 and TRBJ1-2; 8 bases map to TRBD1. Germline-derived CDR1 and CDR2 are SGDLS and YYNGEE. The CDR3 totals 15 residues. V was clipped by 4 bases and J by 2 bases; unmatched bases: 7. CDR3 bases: TGTGCCAGCAGCCCCGGACAGGGAACGAACTATGGCTACACCTTC. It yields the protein CASSPGQGTNYGYTF. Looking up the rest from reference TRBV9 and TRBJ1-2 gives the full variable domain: DSGVTQTPKHLITATGQRVTLRCSPRSGDLSVYWYQQSLDQGLQFLIQYYNGEERAKGNILERFSAQQFPDLHSELNLSSLELGDSALYFCASSPGQGTNYGYTFGSGTRLTVV.

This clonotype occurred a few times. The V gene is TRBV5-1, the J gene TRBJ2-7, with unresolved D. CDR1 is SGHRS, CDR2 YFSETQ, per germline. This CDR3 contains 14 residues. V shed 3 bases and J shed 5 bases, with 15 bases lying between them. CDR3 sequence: CASSSMDVSDEQYF. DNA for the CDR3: TGCGCCAGCAGCTCCATGGACGTCAGCGACGAGCAGTACTTC.

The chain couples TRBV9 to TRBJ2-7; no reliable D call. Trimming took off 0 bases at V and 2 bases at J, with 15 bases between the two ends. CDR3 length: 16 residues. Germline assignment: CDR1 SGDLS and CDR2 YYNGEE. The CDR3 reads CASSVEGSLVPYEQYF. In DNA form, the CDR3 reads TGTGCCAGCAGCGTAGAGGGCAGTCTAGTTCCCTACGAGCAGTACTTC.

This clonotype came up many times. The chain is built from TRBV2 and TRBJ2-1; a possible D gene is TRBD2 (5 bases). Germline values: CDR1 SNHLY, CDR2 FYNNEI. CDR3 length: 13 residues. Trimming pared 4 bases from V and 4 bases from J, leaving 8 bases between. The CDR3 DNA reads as TGTGCCAGCAGTGTGATAGCGTACAATGAGCAGTTCTTC. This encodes CASSVIAYNEQFF.

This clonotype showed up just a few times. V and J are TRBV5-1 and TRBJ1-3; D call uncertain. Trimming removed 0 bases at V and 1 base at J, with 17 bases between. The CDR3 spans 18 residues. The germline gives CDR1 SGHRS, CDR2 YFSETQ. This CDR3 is CASSLGSRGPLSGNTIYF. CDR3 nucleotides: TGCGCCAGCAGCTTGGGGTCCCGAGGGCCTTTATCTGGAAACACCATATATTTT. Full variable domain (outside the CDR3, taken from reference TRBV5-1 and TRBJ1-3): KAGVTQTPRYLIKTRGQQVTLSCSPISGHRSVSWYQQTPGQGLQFLFEYFSETQRNKGNFPGRFSGRQFSNSRSEMNVSTLELGDSALYLCASSLGSRGPLSGNTIYFGEGSWLTVV.

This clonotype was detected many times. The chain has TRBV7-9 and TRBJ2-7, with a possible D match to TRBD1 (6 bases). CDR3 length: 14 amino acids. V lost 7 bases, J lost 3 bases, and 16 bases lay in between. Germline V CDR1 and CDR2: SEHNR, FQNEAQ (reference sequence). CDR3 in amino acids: CASNFGQSSYEQYF. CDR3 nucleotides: TGTGCCAGCAACTTTGGACAGTCAAGCTACGAGCAGTACTTC.

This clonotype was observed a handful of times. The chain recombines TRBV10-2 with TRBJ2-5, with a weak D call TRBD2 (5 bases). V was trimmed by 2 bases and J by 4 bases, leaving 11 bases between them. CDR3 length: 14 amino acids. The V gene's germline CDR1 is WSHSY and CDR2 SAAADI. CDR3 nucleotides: TGCGCCAGCAGTGAGGACTACCTGGTAGAGACCCAGTACTTC. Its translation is CASSEDYLVETQYF.

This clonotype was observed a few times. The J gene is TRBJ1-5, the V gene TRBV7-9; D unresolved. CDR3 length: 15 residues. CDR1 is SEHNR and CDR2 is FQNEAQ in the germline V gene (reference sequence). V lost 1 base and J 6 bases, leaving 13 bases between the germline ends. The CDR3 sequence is CASSLETGLGQPQHF. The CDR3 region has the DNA TGTGCCAGCAGCTTAGAGACTGGGCTGGGTCAGCCCCAGCATTTT.

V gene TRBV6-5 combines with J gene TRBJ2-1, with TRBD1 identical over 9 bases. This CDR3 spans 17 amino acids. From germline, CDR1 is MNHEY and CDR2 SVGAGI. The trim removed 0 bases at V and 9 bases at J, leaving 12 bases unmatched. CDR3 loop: CASSYSVGDRAIGEQFF. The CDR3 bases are TGTGCCAGCAGTTACTCCGTAGGGGACAGGGCTATTGGTGAGCAGTTCTTC.